One T cell receptor beta chain is described in this entry. The data were produced by immunoSEQ multiplex PCR, yet TCRdb's version contains in-frame clones alone and is incomplete. The sample records 60,000 to 65,000 clones, approximately 78% being singletons. This entry comes from a study of blood T cell repertoires in COVID-19. The TCR sequence derives from a man aged 55 to 70 with COVID-19, enrolled during active disease. Material for sequencing was peripheral blood.

This CDR3 is CASSLGNTVYEQYF. In DNA, the CDR3 is TGTGCCAGCAGCCTCGGGAACACGGTCTACGAGCAGTACTTC. The chain joins TRBV7-2 to TRBJ2-7; a weak D match, TRBD2 (5 bases). The CDR3 spans 14 residues. The ends were cut back, 5 bases at V and 3 bases at J, with 14 bases in the middle. CDR1 is SGHTA and CDR2 is FQGNSA in the germline V gene.